Listed here are 3 T cell receptor beta chains from one sample, sequenced in a study of shared clonotypes between healthy human individuals. Method: immunoSEQ multiplex PCR; TCRdb's copy keeps in-frame clones and lacks some. The sample carries about 2.1 million clones, over 85% recorded once. CD8 cells classed as naive were CD45RO-negative and positively selected for CCR7, excluding terminally differentiated effector memory CD45RA+ cells. The sample consisted of naive CD8+ T cells from PBMCs. These receptors originate from a man younger than 35 in good health. Some clones in this sample may be carry-over from other donors' samples.

The genes are TRBV27 and TRBJ1-4, with D unresolved. Germline V gene sequence: CDR1 MNHEY, CDR2 SMNVEV (reference sequence). V dropped 4 bases and J dropped 3 bases, with 12 bases sitting between them. The CDR3 has 15 amino acids. CDR3 in amino acids: CASSWGGLANEKLFF. In nucleotides, the CDR3 is TGTGCCAGCAGTTGGGGTGGGTTAGCTAATGAAAAACTGTTTTTT.

This chain connects TRBV18 to TRBJ2-7, with a possible D match to TRBD2 (5 bases). The germline CDR1 and CDR2 sequences are KGHSH and LQKENI. Trimming cost V 6 bases and J 5 bases, with 11 bases left between them. The CDR3 covers 12 residues. The CDR3, as DNA: TGTGCCAGCTCGTCAACTAGGGACGAGCAGTACTTC. Translation: CASSSTRDEQYF. Full variable domain (remainder filled in from reference TRBV18 and TRBJ2-7): NAGVMQNPRHLVRRRGQEARLRCSPMKGHSHVYWYRQLPEEGLKFMVYLQKENIIDESGMPKERFSAEFPKEGPSILRIQQVVRGDSAAYFCASSSTRDEQYFGPGTRLTVT.

This chain connects TRBV15 to TRBJ2-1; D gene ambiguous. This CDR3 is built from 15 residues. V was pared by 6 bases and J by 0 bases, with 12 bases between. Per germline, CDR1 LNHNV and CDR2 YYDKDF (reference sequence). The CDR3 DNA reads as TGTGCCACCAGAGGAGCGTTTAGCTCCTACAATGAGCAGTTCTTC. Amino acid sequence: CATRGAFSSYNEQFF.